Listed below are T cell receptor beta chains from one sample, sequenced in a study of cytomegalovirus exposure and HLA in healthy donors. Sequencing was performed with immunoSEQ multiplex PCR; in TCRdb, only in-frame clones are kept and a portion is missing. The sample has some 160,000 clones; around four fifths are singletons. The source material was PBMCs. The receptor source for this set is a male donor in good health and CMV-seronegative. Both conserved end residues are part of each CDR3.

CDR3	J	V
CATSIGTSGDEQYF	TRBJ2-7	TRBV15
CASSHKARDRDYGYTF	TRBJ1-2	TRBV2
CASSERVDGTGAHEQYF	TRBJ2-7	TRBV25-1
CASSTSEIYNSPLHF	TRBJ1-6	TRBV4-1
CASSLLGQGLYEQYF	.	TRBV5-4
CASRKGGGNMNTEAFF	TRBJ1-1	TRBV5-1
CAISGRVGTDTQYF	TRBJ2-3	TRBV10-3
CASSEARQGVYYGYTF	TRBJ1-2	TRBV2
CASSLIRGRRNSNQPQHF	TRBJ1-5	TRBV11-3
CASSYLLGGTDGYTF	TRBJ1-2	TRBV27
CASSVVPGGMNTEAFF	TRBJ1-1	TRBV9
CASSVGQGGNTIYF	TRBJ1-3	TRBV9
CASGLAGPLYGYTF	TRBJ1-2	TRBV12-5
CASSTGSGRRETQYF	TRBJ2-5	TRBV6-6
CSVEGLDYGYTF	TRBJ1-2	TRBV29-1
CASSPPWSPSYEQYF	TRBJ2-7	TRBV11-2
CASSLGAGGPSEQYF	TRBJ2-7	TRBV28
CASTGRGSEAFF	TRBJ1-1	TRBV28
CASSPGTSGSREETQYF	TRBJ2-5	TRBV11-2
CASSGTGFYQPQHF	TRBJ1-5	TRBV19
CASSLRADRGLYQETQYF	TRBJ2-5	TRBV11-2
CASSQDQAGGRETQYF	TRBJ2-5	TRBV4-2